The source of this T cell receptor beta chain is a study of cytomegalovirus exposure and HLA in healthy donors. CDR1 and CDR2 from the germline V gene are LNHDA and SQIVND (reference sequence). This CDR3 has 15 amino acids. V was cut by 3 bases and J by 4 bases, with 16 bases left in between. The PCR ran on 60 Vbeta and 13 Jbeta primers. TCRdb's table, derived via immunoSEQ multiplex PCR, lists solely in-frame clones and lacks some. The sample consists of under 150,000 clones, approximately 80% of them appearing once. The chain combines TRBV19 with TRBJ2-7, with a weak D call TRBD2 (5 bases). The sequenced material came from PBMCs. The receptor's source is a woman aged 40 to 50 in good health and CMV-seropositive. Here the CDR3 DNA reads TGTGCCAGTAGTATCCTGGACTCCCCTTCGTACGAGCAGTACTTC. Residues: CASSILDSPSYEQYF.